The present TCR beta chain was sequenced within a study of response to subunit inactivated influenza vaccine. Comment on this clonotype: Its antigen is not known.

Germline assignment: CDR1 SGHKS and CDR2 YYEKEE (reference sequence). Trimming took 1 base from V and 0 from J, leaving 10 bases between them. This CDR3 has 15 residues. TCRdb recomputed calls from the RT-PCR reads with MiXCR, one row per CDR3 protein. Of 500,000 to 600,000 distinct CDR3 sequences listed, 7.5% to 8.5% are singletons. Study-level results: The authors suggested that every seasonal influenza vaccination recruits few new T cells.

Sample: PBMCs from blood, taken less than 30 months after vaccination. The genes are TRBV5-5 and TRBJ1-1; no firm D call. This clonotype was sampled from a man aged 50-75 years who received an inactivated influenza vaccine. CDR3 coding DNA: TGTGCCAGCAGCTTGAATCTGGGGATGAACACTGAAGCTTTCTTT. It encodes CASSLNLGMNTEAFF.